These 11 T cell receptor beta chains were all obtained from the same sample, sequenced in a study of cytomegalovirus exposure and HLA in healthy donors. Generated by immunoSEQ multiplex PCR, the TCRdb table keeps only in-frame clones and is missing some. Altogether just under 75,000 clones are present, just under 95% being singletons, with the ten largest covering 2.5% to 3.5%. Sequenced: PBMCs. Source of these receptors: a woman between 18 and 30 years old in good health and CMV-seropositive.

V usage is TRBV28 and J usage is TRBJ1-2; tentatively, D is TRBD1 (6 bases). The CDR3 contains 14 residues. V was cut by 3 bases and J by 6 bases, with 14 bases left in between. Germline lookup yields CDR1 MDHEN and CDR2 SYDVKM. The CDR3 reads CASSLLRGIDGYTF. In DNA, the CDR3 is TGTGCCAGCAGTTTGTTAAGGGGGATCGATGGCTACACCTTC.

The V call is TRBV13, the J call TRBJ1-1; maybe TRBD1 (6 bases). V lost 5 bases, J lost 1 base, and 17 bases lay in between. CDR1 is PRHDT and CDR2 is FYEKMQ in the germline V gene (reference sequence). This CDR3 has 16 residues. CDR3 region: CASSPKDRVWNTEAFF. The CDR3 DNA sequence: TGTGCCAGCAGCCCAAAGGACAGAGTATGGAACACTGAAGCTTTCTTT. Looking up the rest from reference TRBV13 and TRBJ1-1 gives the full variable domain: AAGVIQSPRHLIKEKRETATLKCYPIPRHDTVYWYQQGPGQDPQFLISFYEKMQSDKGSIPDRFSAQQFSDYHSELNMSSLELGDSALYFCASSPKDRVWNTEAFFGQGTRLTVV.

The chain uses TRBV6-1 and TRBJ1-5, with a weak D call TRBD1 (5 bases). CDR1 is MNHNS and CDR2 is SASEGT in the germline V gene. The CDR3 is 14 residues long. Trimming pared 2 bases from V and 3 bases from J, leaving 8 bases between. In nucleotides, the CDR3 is TGTGCCAGCAGTGAACTCGGACACAATCAGCCCCAGCATTTT. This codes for CASSELGHNQPQHF.

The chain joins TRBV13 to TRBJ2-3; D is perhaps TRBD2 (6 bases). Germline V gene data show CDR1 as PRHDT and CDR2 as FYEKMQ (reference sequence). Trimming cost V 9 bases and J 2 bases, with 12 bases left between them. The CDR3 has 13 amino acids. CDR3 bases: TGTGCCAGTCGACTAGATTCCACAGATACGCAGTATTTT. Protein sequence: CASRLDSTDTQYF.

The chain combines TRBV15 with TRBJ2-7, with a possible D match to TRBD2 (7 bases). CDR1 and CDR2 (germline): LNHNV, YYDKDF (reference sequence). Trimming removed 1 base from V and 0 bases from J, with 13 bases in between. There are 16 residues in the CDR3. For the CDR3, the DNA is TGTGCCACCAGCAGAGGCGGGGGCCGACTCTCCTACGAGCAGTACTTC. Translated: CATSRGGGRLSYEQYF.

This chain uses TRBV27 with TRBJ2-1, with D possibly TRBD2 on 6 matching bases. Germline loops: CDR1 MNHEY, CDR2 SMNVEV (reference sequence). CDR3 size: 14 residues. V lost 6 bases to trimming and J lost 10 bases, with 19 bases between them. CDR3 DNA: TGTGCCAGCAGATTAAATGGAGGGCCCCCGGAGCAGTTCTTC. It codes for CASRLNGGPPEQFF.

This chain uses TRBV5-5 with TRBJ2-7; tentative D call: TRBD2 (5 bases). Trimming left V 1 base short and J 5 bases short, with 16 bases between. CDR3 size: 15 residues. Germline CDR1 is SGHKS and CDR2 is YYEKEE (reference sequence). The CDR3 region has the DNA TGTGCCAGCAGCTTGAGAGGGTTCTCGGGTCACGAGCAGTACTTC. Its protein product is CASSLRGFSGHEQYF.

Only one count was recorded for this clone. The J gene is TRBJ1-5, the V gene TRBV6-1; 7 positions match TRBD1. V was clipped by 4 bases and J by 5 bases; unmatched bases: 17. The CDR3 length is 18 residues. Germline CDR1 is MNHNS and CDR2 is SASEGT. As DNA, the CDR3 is TGTGCCAGCAGTGCAACCGGGACAGTTCGGTTGGAGGATCAGCCCCAGCATTTT. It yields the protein CASSATGTVRLEDQPQHF.

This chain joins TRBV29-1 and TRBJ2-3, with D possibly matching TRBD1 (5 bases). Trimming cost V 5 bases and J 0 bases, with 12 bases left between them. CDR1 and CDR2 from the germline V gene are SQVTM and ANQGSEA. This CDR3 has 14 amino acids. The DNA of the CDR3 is TGCAGCGTTACAGGTCCAGTCAGCACAGATACGCAGTATTTT. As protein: CSVTGPVSTDTQYF.

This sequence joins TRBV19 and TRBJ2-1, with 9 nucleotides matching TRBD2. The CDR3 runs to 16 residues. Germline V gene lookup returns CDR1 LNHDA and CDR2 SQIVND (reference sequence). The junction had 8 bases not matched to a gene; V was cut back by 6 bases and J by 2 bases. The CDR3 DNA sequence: TGTGCCAGTAGCCTCGGAGGCGGGAGGGCCTACAATGAGCAGTTCTTC. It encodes CASSLGGGRAYNEQFF.

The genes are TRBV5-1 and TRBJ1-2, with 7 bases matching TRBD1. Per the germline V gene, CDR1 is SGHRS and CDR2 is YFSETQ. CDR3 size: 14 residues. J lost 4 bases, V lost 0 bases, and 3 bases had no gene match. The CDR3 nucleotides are TGCGCCAGCAGCTTGGCGGGACAGATCTATGGCTACACCTTC. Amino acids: CASSLAGQIYGYTF.